This is a list of T cell receptor beta chains from one sample in a study of blood T cells in healthy people across ages. TCRdb re-called the 5' RACE reads through MiXCR, storing one row per CDR3 protein. The sample yields some 320,000 distinct CDR3 sequences, around 30% seen once. The sequencing input was blood. Receptors originate from a woman in her 70s in good health. Each CDR3 is given with its conserved first and last residue. The D gene is left open where the match is weak. A row's size may be missing; if present it is once, few, many or a size class.

cdr3_length	v_call	d_call	j_call	clone_size	cdr3_aa	cdr3_nt
13	TRBV20-1	TRBD1	TRBJ1-5	once	CSARGQGGQPQHF	TGCAGTGCTAGAGGACAGGGCGGTCAGCCCCAGCATTTT
12	TRBV20-1	-	TRBJ2-7	few	CSARIGVYEQYF	TGCAGTGCTAGAATAGGAGTATACGAGCAGTACTTC
16	TRBV20-1	TRBD2	TRBJ2-5	-	CSAIEGTSGATETQYF	TGCAGTGCTATAGAAGGGACTAGCGGGGCCACGGAGACCCAGTACTTC
16	TRBV3-1	-	TRBJ2-5	-	CASSQVRNIGEETQYF	TGTGCCAGTAGCCAAGTTCGGAACATCGGAGAAGAGACCCAGTACTTC
15	TRBV11-2	TRBD2	TRBJ2-2	few	CASRTAGEFTGELFF	TGTGCCAGCAGGACAGCGGGAGAGTTCACCGGGGAGCTGTTTTTT
13	TRBV7-2	-	TRBJ2-1	few	CASSSQDNYEQFF	TGTGCCAGCAGCTCCCAGGACAACTATGAGCAGTTCTTC
17	TRBV28	-	TRBJ2-3	-	CASSQDPEGKVTDTQYF	TGTGCCAGCAGCCAAGATCCAGAGGGGAAGGTCACAGATACGCAGTATTTT
13	TRBV29-1	-	TRBJ2-1	-	CSGGTRTYNEQFF	TGCAGCGGCGGGACGCGGACGTACAATGAGCAGTTCTTC
15	TRBV29-1	TRBD2	TRBJ2-3	-	CSVETSGGFTDTQYF	TGCAGCGTAGAAACTAGCGGGGGTTTCACAGATACGCAGTATTTT
13	TRBV3-1	-	TRBJ2-5	few	CACSQVEKETQYF	TGTGCCTGCAGCCAAGTAGAAAAAGAGACCCAGTACTTC
14	TRBV5-6	-	TRBJ2-1	many	CASSRQENRASSFF	TGTGCCAGCAGCCGACAGGAAAACAGGGCCAGCAGCTTCTTC
14	TRBV19	TRBD2	TRBJ2-7	-	CASSVLAGPYEQYF	TGTGCCAGTAGTGTCCTAGCGGGGCCCTACGAGCAGTACTTC
13	TRBV7-3	-	TRBJ2-7	-	CASSLQAIGEQYF	TGTGCCAGCAGCTTACAGGCAATCGGCGAGCAGTACTTC
13	TRBV6-6	-	TRBJ1-1	-	CASSYSYGTEAFF	TGTGCCAGCAGCTACAGCTATGGCACTGAAGCTTTCTTT
13	TRBV18	-	TRBJ1-5	-	CASPPIGNQPQHF	TGTGCCAGCCCCCCTATAGGAAATCAGCCCCAGCATTTT
13	TRBV20-1	TRBD1	TRBJ2-7	-	CSALPGQTYEQYF	TGCAGTGCTCTTCCGGGACAGACGTACGAGCAGTACTTC
15	TRBV7-2	-	TRBJ1-2	-	CASSLSQGPLYGYTF	TGTGCCAGCAGCTTGTCACAGGGACCTCTCTATGGCTACACCTTC
17	TRBV11-2	-	TRBJ2-2	-	CASSPHSGTYGTGELFF	TGTGCCAGCAGCCCTCACTCCGGGACTTACGGCACCGGGGAGCTGTTTTTT
15	TRBV25-1	-	TRBJ2-7	-	CASSESDRRSDEQYF	TGTGCCAGCAGTGAATCGGACAGACGTTCCGACGAGCAGTACTTC
14	TRBV4-1	TRBD1	TRBJ2-5	-	CASTRDRGRETQYF	TGCGCCAGCACCCGGGACAGGGGACGGGAGACCCAGTACTTC
14	TRBV7-2	-	TRBJ1-2	few	CASRQTGINYGYTF	TGTGCCAGCAGACAAACAGGGATCAACTATGGCTACACCTTC
16	TRBV2	TRBD2	TRBJ2-1	-	CASSETSSGPGNEQFF	TGTGCCAGCAGTGAGACCTCTAGCGGCCCTGGGAATGAGCAGTTCTTC
14	TRBV6-6	TRBD2	TRBJ2-1	few	CASRPREASLEQFF	TGTGCCAGCAGGCCGCGGGAGGCCTCACTGGAGCAGTTCTTC
16	TRBV24-1	TRBD1	TRBJ2-5	-	CATSDPGTGGGETQYF	TGTGCCACCAGTGATCCAGGGACAGGAGGGGGAGAGACCCAGTACTTC
15	TRBV29-1	-	TRBJ2-7	-	CSVGGGVGTLPEQYF	TGCAGCGTTGGCGGAGGGGTAGGGACGCTACCCGAGCAGTACTTC
14	TRBV7-2	-	TRBJ1-5	many	CASSLTALNQPQHF	TGTGCCAGCAGCTTAACGGCTCTCAATCAGCCCCAGCATTTT
14	TRBV28	-	TRBJ2-7	-	CASSLSGGAYEQYF	TGTGCCAGCAGTTTATCAGGGGGGGCCTACGAGCAGTACTTC
16	TRBV20-1	-	TRBJ2-1	few	CSASPRIGITYNEQFF	TGCAGTGCTAGCCCTCGGATCGGAATCACCTACAATGAGCAGTTCTTC
15	TRBV3-1	-	TRBJ2-5	-	CASSQGAARGETQYF	TGTGCCAGCAGCCAGGGAGCAGCGCGAGGAGAGACCCAGTACTTC
14	TRBV2	TRBD1	TRBJ1-2	many	CASSRTGTDYGYTF	TGTGCCAGCAGCCGAACCGGGACAGACTATGGCTACACCTTC
14	TRBV24-1	-	TRBJ2-5	-	CATSDLSGEETQYF	TGTGCCACCAGTGATTTGTCAGGGGAGGAGACCCAGTACTTC
12	TRBV28	-	TRBJ1-1	-	CASSFLTGGAFF	TGTGCCAGCAGTTTCTTAACGGGTGGAGCTTTCTTT
13	TRBV29-1	-	TRBJ1-2	-	CSVSQGLNYGYTF	TGCAGCGTGAGTCAAGGGCTTAACTATGGCTACACCTTC
13	TRBV28	-	TRBJ1-1	few	CASSLSGRSEAFF	TGTGCCAGCAGTCTCTCCGGCAGGAGTGAAGCTTTCTTT
16	TRBV7-9	TRBD2	TRBJ2-1	-	CASSSRLAGDYNEQFF	TGTGCCAGCAGCTCGCGACTAGCGGGAGATTACAATGAGCAGTTCTTC
14	TRBV5-6	-	TRBJ1-2	few	CASSFWGAPLGYTF	TGTGCCAGCAGCTTCTGGGGGGCCCCCCTGGGCTACACCTTC
12	TRBV20-1	TRBD2	TRBJ2-5	few	CSARRGEETQYF	TGCAGTGCCCGCCGGGGGGAAGAGACCCAGTACTTC
15	TRBV6-6	-	TRBJ1-4	-	CASSYTEGRGEKLFF	TGTGCCAGCAGTTATACAGAGGGGCGGGGAGAAAAACTGTTTTTT
14	TRBV28	-	TRBJ2-4	-	CASRRVELKNIQYF	TGTGCCAGCAGGAGGGTGGAACTCAAAAACATTCAGTACTTC
12	TRBV4-1	-	TRBJ2-1	few	CASSQAGYEQFF	TGCGCCAGCAGCCAAGCAGGGTATGAGCAGTTCTTC
15	TRBV2	TRBD1	TRBJ2-2	-	CASSAGTGNTGELFF	TGTGCCAGCAGTGCCGGGACAGGGAACACCGGGGAGCTGTTTTTT
16	TRBV6-1	-	TRBJ2-1	few	CASRDQPEFAYNEQFF	TGTGCCAGCAGGGACCAACCCGAATTTGCCTACAATGAGCAGTTCTTC
14	TRBV20-1	-	TRBJ2-1	few	CSARTLRTGTKQFF	TGCAGTGCTAGAACTTTGCGGACGGGGACCAAGCAGTTCTTC
13	TRBV12-5	TRBD1	TRBJ2-7	-	CASGFDRGYEQYF	TGTGCTAGTGGCTTTGACAGGGGCTACGAGCAGTACTTC
12	TRBV10-3	-	TRBJ1-1	-	CAISDMRAEAFF	TGTGCCATCAGTGATATGAGGGCTGAAGCTTTCTTT
15	TRBV9	-	TRBJ2-7	-	CASSVFVEGVNEQYF	TGTGCCAGCAGCGTATTCGTGGAGGGTGTAAACGAGCAGTACTTC
14	TRBV12-3/TRBV12-4	TRBD1	TRBJ1-4	-	CASSDGQGVEKLFF	TGTGCCAGCAGCGATGGACAGGGGGTTGAAAAACTGTTTTTT
15	TRBV6-6	TRBD1	TRBJ1-4	few	CASSYDRTGGEKLFF	TGTGCCAGCAGTTACGATCGGACAGGGGGAGAAAAACTGTTTTTT
15	TRBV5-1	-	TRBJ1-2	-	CASSLGGEFGYGYTF	TGCGCCAGCAGCTTGGGTGGGGAATTCGGCTATGGCTACACCTTC
14	TRBV7-3	-	TRBJ2-5	few	CASSLNMAGETQYF	TGTGCCAGCAGCTTAAATATGGCGGGAGAGACCCAGTACTTC
16	TRBV18	TRBD2	TRBJ2-7	once	CASGPTLGLASYEQYF	TGTGCCAGCGGACCGACATTGGGACTAGCTTCCTACGAGCAGTACTTC
15	TRBV6-1	TRBD2	TRBJ2-5	many	CASSGYLGGEETQYF	TGTGCCAGCAGTGGTTACCTGGGGGGGGAAGAGACCCAGTACTTC
11	TRBV28	-	TRBJ2-2	-	CASSLYGELFF	TGTGCCAGCAGTTTATATGGGGAGCTGTTTTTT
17	TRBV27	-	TRBJ1-5	few	CASRESGGVGGNQPQHF	TGTGCCAGCCGCGAAAGTGGAGGGGTTGGGGGCAATCAGCCCCAGCATTTT